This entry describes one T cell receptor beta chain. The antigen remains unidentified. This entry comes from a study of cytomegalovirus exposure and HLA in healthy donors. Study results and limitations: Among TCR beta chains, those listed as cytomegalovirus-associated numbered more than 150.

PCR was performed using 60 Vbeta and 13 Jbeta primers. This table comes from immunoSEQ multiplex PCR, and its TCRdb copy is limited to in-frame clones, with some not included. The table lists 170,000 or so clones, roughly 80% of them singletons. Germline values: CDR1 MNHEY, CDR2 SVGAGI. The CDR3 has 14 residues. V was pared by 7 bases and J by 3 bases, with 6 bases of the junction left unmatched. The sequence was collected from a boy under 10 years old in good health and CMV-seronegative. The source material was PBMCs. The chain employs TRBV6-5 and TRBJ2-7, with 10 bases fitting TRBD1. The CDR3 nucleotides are TGTGCCAGCAACGGGGACAGGGGCTTCTACGAGCAGTACTTC. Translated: CASNGDRGFYEQYF.